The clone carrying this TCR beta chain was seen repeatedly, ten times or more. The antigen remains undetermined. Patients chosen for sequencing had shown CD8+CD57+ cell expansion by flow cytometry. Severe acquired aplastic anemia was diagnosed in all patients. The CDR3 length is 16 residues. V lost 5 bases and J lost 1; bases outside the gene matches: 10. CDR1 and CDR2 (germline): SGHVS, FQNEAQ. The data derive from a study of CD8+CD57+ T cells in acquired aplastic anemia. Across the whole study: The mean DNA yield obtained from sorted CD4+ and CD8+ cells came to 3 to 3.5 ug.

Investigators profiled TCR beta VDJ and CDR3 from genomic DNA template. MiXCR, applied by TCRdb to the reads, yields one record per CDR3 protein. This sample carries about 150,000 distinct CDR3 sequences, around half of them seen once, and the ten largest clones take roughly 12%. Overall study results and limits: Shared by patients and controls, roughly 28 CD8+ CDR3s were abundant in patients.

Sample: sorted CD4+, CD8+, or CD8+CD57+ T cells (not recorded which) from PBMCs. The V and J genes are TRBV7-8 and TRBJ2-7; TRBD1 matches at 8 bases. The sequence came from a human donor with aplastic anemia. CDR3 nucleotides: TGTGCCAGCAGCACCCCGGGACAGGCGCGATCCTACGAGCAGTACTTC. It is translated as CASSTPGQARSYEQYF.